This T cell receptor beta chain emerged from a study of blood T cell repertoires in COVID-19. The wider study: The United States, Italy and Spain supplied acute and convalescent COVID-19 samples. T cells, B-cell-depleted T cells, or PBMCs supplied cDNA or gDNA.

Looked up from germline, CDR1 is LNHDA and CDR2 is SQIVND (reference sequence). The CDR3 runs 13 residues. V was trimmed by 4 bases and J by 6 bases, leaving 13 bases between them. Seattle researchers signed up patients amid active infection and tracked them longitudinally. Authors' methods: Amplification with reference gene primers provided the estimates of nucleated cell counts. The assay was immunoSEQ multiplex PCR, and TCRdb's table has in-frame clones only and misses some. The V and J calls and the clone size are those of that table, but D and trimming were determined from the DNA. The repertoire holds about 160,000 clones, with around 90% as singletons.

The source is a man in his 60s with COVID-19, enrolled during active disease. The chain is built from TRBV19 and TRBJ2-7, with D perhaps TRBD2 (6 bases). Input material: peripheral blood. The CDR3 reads CASSTGRSLEQYF. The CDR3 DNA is TGTGCCAGTAGTACGGGGAGGAGTCTCGAGCAGTACTTC.